One sample yielded the 21 T cell receptor beta chains listed below, sequenced in a study of radiation and T cells in renal cell carcinoma. Time point in this sample: baseline pretreatment blood. The treatment here: 15 Gy SBRT to primary tumor, nephrectomy 4 weeks later. Only in-frame clones appear in the TCRdb table, and some are missing; sequencing was by immunoSEQ multiplex PCR. The sample gives 130,000 to 150,000 clones, about nine tenths of which show up once; over 3.5% is in the top ten. This material consisted of blood, taken from a patient whose treatment included radiotherapy and nephrectomy. These receptor sequences come from a woman in her sixties or seventies with renal cell carcinoma.

The chain links TRBV6-4 to TRBJ1-2, with TRBD1 as a possible D gene (6 bases). The CDR3 spans 14 residues. V dropped 7 bases and J dropped 8 bases, with 20 bases sitting between them. CDR1 is MRHNA, CDR2 SNTAGT, per germline. For the CDR3, the DNA is TGTGCCAGCAAACCAGGGGCAATCGGCGAGGGCTACACCTTC. Translating gives CASKPGAIGEGYTF.

The V and J genes are TRBV6-5 and TRBJ1-2, with TRBD1 matching over 9 bases. The CDR3 sequence is 15 residues long. Unmatched junction bases numbered 11, after V lost 7 bases and J lost 5 bases. CDR1 and CDR2 from the germline V gene are MNHEY and SVGAGI. The CDR3, as DNA: TGTGCCAGCATTTCTACAGGGGGCGGCGGGTATGGCTACACCTTC. Translated: CASISTGGGGYGYTF.

The rearrangement links TRBV4-2 to TRBJ2-5; 15 bases line up with TRBD2. The CDR3 spans 17 residues. The J segment lost 6 bases and the V segment lost 1 base, leaving 6 bases of the junction unmatched. CDR1 LGHNA and CDR2 YNFKEQ come from the germline V gene. CDR3 protein: CASSQAGTSGGRKTQYF. In DNA, the CDR3 is TGTGCCAGCAGCCAAGCCGGGACTAGCGGGGGGCGTAAGACCCAGTACTTC.

CDR3: CASGRGTGEYEQYF. CDR3 nucleotide sequence: TGCGCCAGCGGGAGAGGGACAGGAGAATACGAGCAGTACTTC. V and J are TRBV5-1 and TRBJ2-7, with TRBD1 identical over 8 bases. Germline V gene sequence: CDR1 SGHRS, CDR2 YFSETQ. This CDR3 is built from 14 residues. V shed 7 bases and J 4 bases; nucleotides not matched to a gene: 10.

The chain links TRBV30 to TRBJ1-5, with TRBD1 matching over 10 bases. Looked up from germline, CDR1 is GTSNPN and CDR2 is SVGIG (reference sequence). This CDR3 has 15 amino acids. Trimming cost V 0 bases and J 2 bases; bases outside gene matches: 1. The CDR3 nucleotides are TGTGCCTGGAGTGTAGGGACAGGGGGCAATCAGCCCCAGCATTTT. This translates into CAWSVGTGGNQPQHF.

This clone was seen only a few times. V gene TRBV19 combines with J gene TRBJ1-1; 11 nucleotides line up with TRBD1. Germline trimming cut 4 bases from V and 4 bases from J; bases unmatched to any gene: 5. CDR3 length: 15 amino acids. CDR1 is LNHDA, CDR2 SQIVND, per germline (reference sequence). This CDR3 is CASSSPGTGGTEAFF. CDR3 DNA: TGTGCCAGTAGTAGCCCCGGGACAGGGGGCACTGAAGCTTTCTTT.

This clone was seen just once. The chain has TRBV29-1 and TRBJ1-6; no clear D. The CDR3 is 13 amino acids. The germline V gene encodes CDR1 SQVTM and CDR2 ANQGSEA. V lost 4 bases to trimming and J lost 8 bases, with 12 bases between them. The CDR3 is CSVGHGSDSPLHF. CDR3 DNA sequence: TGCAGCGTTGGGCACGGTAGTGATTCACCCCTCCACTTT.

The chain joins TRBV7-9 to TRBJ2-5, with D possibly TRBD1 on 6 matching bases. Germline lookup yields CDR1 SEHNR and CDR2 FQNEAQ (reference sequence). V shed 4 bases and J shed 6 bases, with 9 bases lying between them. The CDR3 is made up of 12 amino acids. For the CDR3, the DNA is TGTGCCAGCAGCTCCAGGGGCAAGACCCAGTACTTC. It encodes CASSSRGKTQYF.

Details on this clone: The same CDR3 is also encoded by other DNA sequences in this sample. The rearrangement joins TRBV5-5 to TRBJ1-2; 9 nucleotides line up with TRBD1. Germline CDR1 SGHKS, CDR2 YYEKEE (reference sequence). The trim removed 4 bases at V and 5 bases at J, leaving 3 bases unmatched. The CDR3 runs 13 residues. DNA for the CDR3: TGTGCCAGCAGCCCCGGACAGGGGTATGGCTACACCTTC. This encodes CASSPGQGYGYTF. Looking up the rest from reference TRBV5-5 and TRBJ1-2 gives the full variable domain: DAGVTQSPTHLIKTRGQQVTLRCSPISGHKSVSWYQQVLGQGPQFIFQYYEKEERGRGNFPDRFSARQFPNYSSELNVNALLLGDSALYLCASSPGQGYGYTFGSGTRLTVV.

V usage is TRBV6-1 and J usage is TRBJ2-5, with 11 bases lining up with TRBD2. Germline CDR1 is MNHNS and CDR2 is SASEGT. This CDR3 has 18 residues. The junction had 12 bases not matched to a gene; V was cut back by 1 base and J by 5 bases. Here the CDR3 reads CASSEEGLAVPLGETQYF. The CDR3 DNA sequence: TGTGCCAGCAGTGAAGAGGGACTAGCGGTCCCCCTAGGCGAGACCCAGTACTTC.

The V gene is TRBV27, the J gene TRBJ2-2; 7 nucleotides align to TRBD1. Per germline, CDR1 MNHEY and CDR2 SMNVEV (reference sequence). This CDR3 spans 15 amino acids. J gave up 4 bases and V 2 bases, and 4 bases lay outside the gene matches. CDR3 coding DNA: TGTGCCAGCAGTTTACTACAGGGGCGCACCGGGGAGCTGTTTTTT. Its translation is CASSLLQGRTGELFF.

As concerns this clone: This sample also contains other DNA sequences that code for the same CDR3. The CDR3 sequence: CASSIGRGYEQYF. Here the CDR3 DNA reads TGTGCCAGTAGTATAGGTCGGGGGTACGAGCAGTACTTC. This chain joins TRBV19 and TRBJ2-7, with D possibly matching TRBD2 (6 bases). Trimming removed 1 base at V and 4 bases at J, with 8 bases between. The CDR3 covers 13 residues. Germline V CDR1 and CDR2: LNHDA, SQIVND (reference sequence). The full variable domain, its missing parts supplied by reference TRBV19 and TRBJ2-7, is DGGITQSPKYLFRKEGQNVTLSCEQNLNHDAMYWYRQDPGQGLRLIYYSQIVNDFQKGDIAEGYSVSREKKESFPLTVTSAQKNPTAFYLCASSIGRGYEQYFGPGTRLTVT.

The V gene is TRBV6-6, the J gene TRBJ1-1, with D possibly matching TRBD1 (6 bases). The CDR3 is made up of 16 amino acids. The germline CDR1 and CDR2 sequences are MNHNY and SVGAGI (reference sequence). Trimming cost V 8 bases and J 3 bases, with 22 bases left between them. The CDR3: CASRPGAGVRDTEAFF. The CDR3 DNA reads as TGTGCCAGCCGGCCAGGGGCGGGGGTGAGGGACACTGAAGCTTTCTTT.

The rearrangement links TRBV2 to TRBJ1-6; 8 bases are shared with TRBD1. The CDR3 runs 14 residues. Losses at the gene ends were 9 bases for V and 6 bases for J; bases not matched to a gene: 7. Germline V gives CDR1 SNHLY, CDR2 FYNNEI. The CDR3 loop reads CARRQGPRNSPLHF. In nucleotides, the CDR3 is TGTGCCAGAAGACAGGGGCCTCGTAATTCACCCCTCCACTTT.

The rearrangement links TRBV4-1 to TRBJ2-5; D is possibly TRBD2 (5 bases). CDR3 length: 15 residues. V was cut by 0 bases and J by 1 base, with 9 bases left in between. Looked up from germline, CDR1 is MGHRA and CDR2 is YSYEKL. CDR3 DNA: TGCGCCAGCAGCCAAGATAGGACTCCCCAAGAGACCCAGTACTTC. Encoded protein: CASSQDRTPQETQYF.

This rearrangement joins TRBV4-1 to TRBJ2-2, with D possibly being TRBD1 (6 bases). Trimming removed 2 bases from V and 0 bases from J, with 10 bases in between. The CDR3 length is 16 residues. In germline, CDR1 is MGHRA, CDR2 YSYEKL. The CDR3 DNA reads TGCGCCAGCAGCCAAAGGGGGAGCCCGAACACCGGGGAGCTGTTTTTT. It translates to CASSQRGSPNTGELFF.

The rearrangement links TRBV4-1 to TRBJ1-6; D not resolved. Per the germline V gene, CDR1 is MGHRA and CDR2 is YSYEKL. The V end was cut by 4 bases, the J end by 5 bases, with 15 bases between. The CDR3 is 16 residues long. The CDR3 bases are TGCGCCAGCAGCCCCCGACGAACTACTAATAATTCACCCCTCCACTTT. Amino acids: CASSPRRTTNNSPLHF.

Regarding this clone: Germline and junction disagree at one end, which may indicate a read error. The gene calls are TRBV11-3 and TRBJ2-7; D tentatively fits TRBD1 or TRBD2 (5 bases each). CDR3 size: 12 residues. In germline, CDR1 is SGHNT, CDR2 YENEEA. CDR3 protein: CASSLEGYEQYF. Written as DNA, the CDR3 is TGTGCCAGCAGCCTAGAGGGGTACGAGCAGTACTTC. The full variable domain, in which reference TRBV11-3 and TRBJ2-7 provide the parts outside the CDR3, is EAGVVQSPRYKIIEKKQPVAFWCNPISGHNTLYWYLQNLGQGPELLIRYENEEAVDDSQLPKDRFSAERLKGVDSTLKIQPAELGDSAVYLCASSLEGYEQYFGPGTRLTVT.

The chain combines TRBV7-2 with TRBJ2-5, with D possibly matching TRBD1 (6 bases). Germline assignment: CDR1 SGHTA and CDR2 FQGNSA. Trimming cost V 5 bases and J 4 bases, with 17 bases left between them. CDR3 length: 15 amino acids. The DNA for the CDR3 is TGTGCCAGCAGCGTAGGGGACACCTGGGGAGAGACCCAGTACTTC. It translates to CASSVGDTWGETQYF. Looking up the rest from reference TRBV7-2 and TRBJ2-5 gives the full variable domain: GAGVSQSPSNKVTEKGKDVELRCDPISGHTALYWYRQSLGQGLEFLIYFQGNSAPDKSGLPSDRFSAERTGGSVSTLTIQRTQQEDSAVYLCASSVGDTWGETQYFGPGTRLLVL.

The gene calls are TRBV11-2 and TRBJ1-5; D possibly corresponds to TRBD1 (5 bases). Between the trimmed V and J ends, which lost 3 bases and 2 bases, there was a span of 14 bases. The CDR3 is made up of 16 amino acids. Per germline, CDR1 SGHAT and CDR2 FQNNGV. CDR3 coding DNA: TGTGCCAGCAGCTTTGGGGCAGGGAATGGCAATCAGCCCCAGCATTTT. As protein: CASSFGAGNGNQPQHF.

The V gene is TRBV28, the J gene TRBJ2-3; the D gene is possibly TRBD2 (6 bases). This CDR3 has 14 amino acids. Germline V gives CDR1 MDHEN, CDR2 SYDVKM. The germline V and J ends were trimmed by 8 bases and 2 bases, with 14 bases remaining between them. The CDR3: CASESAGYTDTQYF. The CDR3 bases are TGTGCCAGCGAGTCGGCGGGGTACACAGATACGCAGTATTTT.